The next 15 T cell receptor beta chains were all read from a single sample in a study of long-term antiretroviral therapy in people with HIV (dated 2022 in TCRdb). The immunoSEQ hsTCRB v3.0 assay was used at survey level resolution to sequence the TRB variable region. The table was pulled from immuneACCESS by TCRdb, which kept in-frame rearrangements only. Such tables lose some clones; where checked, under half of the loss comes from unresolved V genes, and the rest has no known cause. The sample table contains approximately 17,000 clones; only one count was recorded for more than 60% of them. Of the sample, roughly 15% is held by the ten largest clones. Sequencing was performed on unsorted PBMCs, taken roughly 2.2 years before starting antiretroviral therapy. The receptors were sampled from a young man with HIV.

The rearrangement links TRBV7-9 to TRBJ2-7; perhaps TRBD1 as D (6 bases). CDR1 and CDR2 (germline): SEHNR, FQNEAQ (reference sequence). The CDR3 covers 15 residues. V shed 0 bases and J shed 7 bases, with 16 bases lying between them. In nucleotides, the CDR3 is TGTGCCAGCAGCTTAGCGGCCAGGGGTAACGAAGAGCAGTACTTC. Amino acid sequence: CASSLAARGNEEQYF. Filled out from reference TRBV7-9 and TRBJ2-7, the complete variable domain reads DTGVSQNPRHKITKRGQNVTFRCDPISEHNRLYWYRQTLGQGPEFLTYFQNEAQLEKSRLLSDRFSAERPKGSFSTLEIQRTEQGDSAMYLCASSLAARGNEEQYFGPGTRLTVT.

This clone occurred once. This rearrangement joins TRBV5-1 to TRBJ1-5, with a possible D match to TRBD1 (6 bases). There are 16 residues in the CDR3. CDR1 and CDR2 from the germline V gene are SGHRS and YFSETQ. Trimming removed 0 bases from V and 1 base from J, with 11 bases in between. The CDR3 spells CASSLGPGTSNQPQHF. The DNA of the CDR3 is TGCGCCAGCAGCTTGGGCCCCGGGACAAGCAATCAGCCCCAGCATTTT. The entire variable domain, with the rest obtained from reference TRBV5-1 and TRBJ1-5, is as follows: KAGVTQTPRYLIKTRGQQVTLSCSPISGHRSVSWYQQTPGQGLQFLFEYFSETQRNKGNFPGRFSGRQFSNSRSEMNVSTLELGDSALYLCASSLGPGTSNQPQHFGDGTRLSIL.

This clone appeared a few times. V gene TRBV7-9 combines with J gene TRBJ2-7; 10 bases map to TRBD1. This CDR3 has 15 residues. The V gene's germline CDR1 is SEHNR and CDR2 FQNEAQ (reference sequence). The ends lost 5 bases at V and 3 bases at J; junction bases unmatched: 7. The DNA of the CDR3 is TGTGCCAGCAGCACCCCGGGACAGGGGCTCTACGAGCAGTACTTC. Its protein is CASSTPGQGLYEQYF. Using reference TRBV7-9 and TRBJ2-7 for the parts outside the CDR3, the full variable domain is DTGVSQNPRHKITKRGQNVTFRCDPISEHNRLYWYRQTLGQGPEFLTYFQNEAQLEKSRLLSDRFSAERPKGSFSTLEIQRTEQGDSAMYLCASSTPGQGLYEQYFGPGTRLTVT.

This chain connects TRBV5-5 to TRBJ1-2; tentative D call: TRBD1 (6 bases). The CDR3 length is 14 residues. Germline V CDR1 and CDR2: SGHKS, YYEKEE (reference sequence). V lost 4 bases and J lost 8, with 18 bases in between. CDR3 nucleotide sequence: TGTGCCAGCAGCACAGGACAGCCTTGGAGGGGCTACACCTTC. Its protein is CASSTGQPWRGYTF.

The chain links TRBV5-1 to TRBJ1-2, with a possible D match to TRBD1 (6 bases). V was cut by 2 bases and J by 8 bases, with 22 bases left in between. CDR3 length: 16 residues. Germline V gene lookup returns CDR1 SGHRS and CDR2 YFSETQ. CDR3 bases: TGCGCCAGCAGCTTCACTAAACAGGGTACCGGTACCGGCTACACCTTC. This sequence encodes CASSFTKQGTGTGYTF.

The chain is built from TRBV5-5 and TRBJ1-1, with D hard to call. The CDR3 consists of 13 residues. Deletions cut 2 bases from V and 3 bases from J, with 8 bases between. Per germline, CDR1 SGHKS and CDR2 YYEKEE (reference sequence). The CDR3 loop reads CASSFSGDTEAFF. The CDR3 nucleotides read TGTGCCAGCAGCTTTAGCGGGGACACTGAAGCTTTCTTT.

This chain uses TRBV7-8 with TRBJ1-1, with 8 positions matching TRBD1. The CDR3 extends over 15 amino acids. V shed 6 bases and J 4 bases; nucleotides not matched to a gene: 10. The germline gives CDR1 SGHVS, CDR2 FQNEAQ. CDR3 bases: TGTGCCAGCAGTCCGCGACAGGGGCCGAGCACTGAAGCTTTCTTT. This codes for CASSPRQGPSTEAFF.

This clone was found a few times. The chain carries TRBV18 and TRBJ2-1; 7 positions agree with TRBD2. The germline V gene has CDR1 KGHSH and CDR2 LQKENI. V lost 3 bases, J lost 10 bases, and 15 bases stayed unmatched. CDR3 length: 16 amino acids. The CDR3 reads CASSPQPASGAVEQFF. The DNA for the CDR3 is TGTGCCAGCTCACCCCAGCCAGCTAGCGGAGCCGTGGAGCAGTTCTTC.

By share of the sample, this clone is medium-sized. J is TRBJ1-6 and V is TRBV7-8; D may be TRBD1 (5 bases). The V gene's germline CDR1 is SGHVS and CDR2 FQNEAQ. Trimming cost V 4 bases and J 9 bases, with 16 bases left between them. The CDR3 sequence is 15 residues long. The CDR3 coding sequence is TGTGCCAGCAGCTCTCGAGGGCAGGGTGGTTCACCCCTCCACTTT. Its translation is CASSSRGQGGSPLHF.

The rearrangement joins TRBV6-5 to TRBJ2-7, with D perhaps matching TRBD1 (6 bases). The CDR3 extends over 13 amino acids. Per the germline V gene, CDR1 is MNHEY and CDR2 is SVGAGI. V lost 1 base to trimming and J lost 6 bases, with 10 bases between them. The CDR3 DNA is TGTGCCAGCAGTTACTTCCCAGGGGCCGAGCAGTACTTC. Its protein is CASSYFPGAEQYF.

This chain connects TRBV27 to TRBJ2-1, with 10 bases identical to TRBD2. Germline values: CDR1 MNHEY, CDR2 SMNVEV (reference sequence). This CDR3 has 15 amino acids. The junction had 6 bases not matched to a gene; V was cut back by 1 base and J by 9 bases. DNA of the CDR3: TGTGCCAGCAGTTTATTTAGGACTAGCGGCGGTGAGCAGTTCTTC. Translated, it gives CASSLFRTSGGEQFF.

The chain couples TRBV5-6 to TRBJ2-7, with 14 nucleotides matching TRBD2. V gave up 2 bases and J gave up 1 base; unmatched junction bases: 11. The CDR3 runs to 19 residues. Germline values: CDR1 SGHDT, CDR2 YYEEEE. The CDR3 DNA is TGTGCCAGCAGCTTTCCGGGACTAGCGGGAGTTGGGGGATCCTACGAGCAGTACTTC. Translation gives CASSFPGLAGVGGSYEQYF. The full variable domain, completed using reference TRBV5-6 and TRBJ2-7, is DAGVTQSPTHLIKTRGQQVTLRCSPKSGHDTVSWYQQALGQGPQFIFQYYEEEERQRGNFPDRFSGHQFPNYSSELNVNALLLGDSALYLCASSFPGLAGVGGSYEQYFGPGTRLTVT.

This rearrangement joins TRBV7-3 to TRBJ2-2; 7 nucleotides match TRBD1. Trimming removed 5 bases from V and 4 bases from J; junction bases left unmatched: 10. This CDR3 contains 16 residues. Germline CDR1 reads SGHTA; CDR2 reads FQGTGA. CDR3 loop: CASSHPAGTATGELFF. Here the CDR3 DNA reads TGTGCCAGCAGCCACCCCGCCGGGACAGCCACCGGGGAGCTGTTTTTT. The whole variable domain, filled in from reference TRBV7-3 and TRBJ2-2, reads GAGVSQTPSNKVTEKGKYVELRCDPISGHTALYWYRQSLGQGPEFLIYFQGTGAADDSGLPNDRFFAVRPEGSVSTLKIQRTERGDSAVYLCASSHPAGTATGELFFGEGSRLTVL.

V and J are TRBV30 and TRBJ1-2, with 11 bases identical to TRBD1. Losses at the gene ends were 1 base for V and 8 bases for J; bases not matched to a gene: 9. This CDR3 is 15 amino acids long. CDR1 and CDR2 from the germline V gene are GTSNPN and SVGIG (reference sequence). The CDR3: CAWSATGTGGWGYTF. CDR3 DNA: TGTGCCTGGAGTGCCACCGGGACAGGGGGATGGGGCTACACCTTC. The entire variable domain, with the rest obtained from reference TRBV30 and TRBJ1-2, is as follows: SQTIHQWPATLVQPVGSPLSLECTVEGTSNPNLYWYRQAAGRGLQLLFYSVGIGQISSEVPQNLSASRPQDRQFILSSKKLLLSDSGFYLCAWSATGTGGWGYTFGSGTRLTVV.

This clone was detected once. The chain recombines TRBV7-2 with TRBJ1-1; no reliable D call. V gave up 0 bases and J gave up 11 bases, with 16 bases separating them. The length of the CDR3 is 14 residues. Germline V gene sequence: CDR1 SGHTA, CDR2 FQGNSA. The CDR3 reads CASSLALGSNGAFF. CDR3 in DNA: TGTGCCAGCAGCTTAGCGCTGGGCTCGAACGGGGCTTTCTTT.